This T cell receptor beta chain was documented in a study of blood T cells in healthy people across ages. Study-level results: It was held that diversity estimates obtained from one million T cells represented underestimates.

V lost 2 bases and J lost 8, with 21 bases in between. Germline V gene data show CDR1 as SNHLY and CDR2 as FYNNEI. CDR3 length equals 17 residues. The authors ran a second PCR of roughly 6 to 12 cycles using a sample-barcoded 5' primer and a J-beta primer mix. Via MiXCR, TCRdb re-called the 5' RACE reads, giving one row per CDR3 protein. Found here are 1 million to 1.2 million distinct CDR3 sequences, around two fifths of them singletons; the top ten hold roughly 14%. This clonotype was observed a handful of times. As yet, its antigen is unknown. Peripheral blood, approximately 10 milliliters per donor, was collected.

The chain employs TRBV2 and TRBJ1-4; possibly TRBD1 for D (6 bases). Sequenced sample: blood. The sequence was collected from a man in his late teens or twenties in good health. CDR3 bases: TGTGCCAGCAGTGAATACAGGGTCCTTTCCGTAGAAGAAAAACTGTTTTTT. Its protein is CASSEYRVLSVEEKLFF.